One TCR beta chain is described in this entry. Its specific antigen is unknown. There are no base qualities to consult, and no much larger clone falls within one base. This sample is part of a study of blood T cell repertoires in COVID-19 (dated by TCRdb to 2018 to 2021). Study-wide context: The collaborator samples originated in the United States, Italy and Spain and spanned the acute and convalescent phases of COVID-19. The prospective study material was composed of cDNA or gDNA derived from T cells, B-cell-depleted T cells, or PBMCs. Deeply sampled blood TCRbeta repertoires from subjects exposed to, actively infected with, or recovered from COVID-19 were included in the dataset. A freely available public database, intended as a resource for researchers studying the immune response to SARS-CoV-2, is where the repertoires were released. The samples were drawn from the first 160 participants of the ongoing ImmuneRACE study and from 1,254 subjects provided by 6 global collaborators. Nearly every sample came with metadata listing a de-identified subject ID, COVID-19 status, age in years and sex. Where HLA class I and class II types were available, the types were taken from metadata supplied by the sample provider, not from assay-based typing. The investigation overall reported the following: How much clinical and demographic metadata was included differed by source and by participant, and the metadata was provided uncurated.

The collaborating institutions used their own protocols to collect whole blood in K2EDTA tubes. For TCRbeta analysis, collaborators shipped samples as frozen whole blood, isolated PBMCs, or DNA extracted from either of those sample types. Including the terminal cysteine and phenylalanine, the CDR3 comprises 15 residues. Just the 45-base CDR3 DNA is kept, in frame starting at base 1. Trimming leaves V shorter by 4 bases and J shorter by 5 bases, with the junction holding 7 bases beyond the gene matches. The germline V gene provides CDR1 SGDLS and CDR2 YYNGEE. TCRbeta CDR3 regions were amplified from genomic DNA using the immunoSEQ Assay, a bias-controlled multiplex PCR. On the authors' methods: Nucleated cell counts per sample were estimated from amplification of reference gene primers within the assay. To quantify the absolute abundance of each unique TCRbeta CDR3 rearrangement, sequence reads were collapsed and filtered. For each sample, productive Simpson clonality was calculated by taking the square root of Simpson's diversity index across productive rearrangements. Held by TCRdb, this immuneACCESS table contains in-frame sequences only and omits some clones. Under half of the omission traces to an unresolved V gene where checked; the cause of the rest is unknown. V, J and clone size derive from that table, while D and trimming were established from the DNA sequence. The sample table holds 210,000 or so clones, of which almost 90% were seen once. Approximately 1.5% of the sample is in the top ten clones.

Sequenced: peripheral blood. The V and J genes are TRBV9 and TRBJ2-2, and TRBD2 matches 8 of the central bases. The receptor comes from a man aged 18 to 29 with active or convalescent COVID-19. The sequence in DNA is TGTGCCAGCAGCCCAGCGGGAGCATCGACCGGGGAGCTGTTTTTT. This yields the protein CASSPAGASTGELFF.